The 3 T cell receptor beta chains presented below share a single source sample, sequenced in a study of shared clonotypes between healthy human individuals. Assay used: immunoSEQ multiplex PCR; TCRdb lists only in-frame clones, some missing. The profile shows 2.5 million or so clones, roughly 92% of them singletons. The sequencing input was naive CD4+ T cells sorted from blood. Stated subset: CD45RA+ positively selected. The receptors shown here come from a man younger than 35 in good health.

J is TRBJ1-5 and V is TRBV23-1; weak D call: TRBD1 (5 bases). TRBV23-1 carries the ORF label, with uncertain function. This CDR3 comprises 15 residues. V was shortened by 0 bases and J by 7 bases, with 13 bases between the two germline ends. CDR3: CASSQSQGVPQPQHF. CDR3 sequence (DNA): TGCGCCAGCAGTCAATCGCAGGGAGTTCCCCAGCCCCAGCATTTT.

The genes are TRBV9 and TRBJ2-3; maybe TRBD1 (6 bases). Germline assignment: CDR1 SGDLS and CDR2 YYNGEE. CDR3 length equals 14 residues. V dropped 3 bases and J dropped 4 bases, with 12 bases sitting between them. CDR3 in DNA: TGTGCCAGCAGCGACTTGAGGGGGTCAGATACGCAGTATTTT. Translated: CASSDLRGSDTQYF.

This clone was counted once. The DNA of the CDR3 is TGTGCCAGCAGCTTAGGAAAGGGCTCGAACACCGGGGAGCTGTTTTTT. Residues: CASSLGKGSNTGELFF. The chain recombines TRBV11-3 with TRBJ2-2; D unresolved. CDR1 is SGHNT, CDR2 YENEEA, per germline. Trimming cost V 1 base and J 0 bases, with 9 bases left between them. This CDR3 comprises 16 residues.